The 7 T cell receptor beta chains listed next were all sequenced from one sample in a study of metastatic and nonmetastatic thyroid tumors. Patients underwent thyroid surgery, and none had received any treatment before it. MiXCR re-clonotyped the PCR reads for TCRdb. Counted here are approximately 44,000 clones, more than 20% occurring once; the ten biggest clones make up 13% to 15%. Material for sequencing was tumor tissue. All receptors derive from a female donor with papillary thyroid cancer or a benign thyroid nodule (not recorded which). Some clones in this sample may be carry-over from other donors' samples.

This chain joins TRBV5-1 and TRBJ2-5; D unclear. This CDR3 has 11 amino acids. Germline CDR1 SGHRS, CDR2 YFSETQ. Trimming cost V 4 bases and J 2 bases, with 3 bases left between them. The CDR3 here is CASSQQETQYF. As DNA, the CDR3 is TGCGCCAGCAGCCAACAAGAGACCCAGTACTTC. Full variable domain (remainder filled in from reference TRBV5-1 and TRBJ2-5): KAGVTQTPRYLIKTRGQQVTLSCSPISGHRSVSWYQQTPGQGLQFLFEYFSETQRNKGNFPGRFSGRQFSNSRSEMNVSTLELGDSALYLCASSQQETQYFGPGTRLLVL.

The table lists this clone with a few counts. The CDR3 region has the DNA TGTGCCAGCAGTGTCCGGGGCGGGACAGATACGCAGTATTTT. This translates into CASSVRGGTDTQYF. The rearrangement uses TRBV6-4 and TRBJ2-3; the D gene could be TRBD1 or TRBD2 (5 bases each). The germline V gene encodes CDR1 MRHNA and CDR2 SNTAGT. The CDR3 consists of 14 residues. The ends were cut back, 4 bases at V and 3 bases at J, with 11 bases in the middle.

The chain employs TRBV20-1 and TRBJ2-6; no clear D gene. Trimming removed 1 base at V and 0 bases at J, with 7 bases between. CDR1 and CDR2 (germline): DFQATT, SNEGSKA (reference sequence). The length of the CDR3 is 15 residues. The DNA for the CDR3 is TGCAGTGCTAGAGTACCGAGCTCTGGGGCCAACGTCCTGACTTTC. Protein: CSARVPSSGANVLTF.

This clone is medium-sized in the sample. The CDR3 is CASSYWLGPLNTEAFF. The CDR3 DNA sequence: TGTGCCAGCAGTTACTGGTTAGGGCCCTTGAACACTGAAGCTTTCTTT. The J gene is TRBJ1-1, the V gene TRBV6-2 or TRBV6-3; D not resolved. CDR1 and CDR2 (germline): MNHEY, SVGEGT. The CDR3 length is 16 residues. The V and J ends lost 1 base and 0 bases respectively, with 12 bases between them.

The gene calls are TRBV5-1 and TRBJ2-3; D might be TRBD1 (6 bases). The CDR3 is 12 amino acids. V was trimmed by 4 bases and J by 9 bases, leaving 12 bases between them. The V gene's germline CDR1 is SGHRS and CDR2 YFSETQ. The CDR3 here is CASSPGQNTQYF. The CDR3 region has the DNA TGCGCCAGCAGCCCAGGACAGAACACGCAGTATTTT.

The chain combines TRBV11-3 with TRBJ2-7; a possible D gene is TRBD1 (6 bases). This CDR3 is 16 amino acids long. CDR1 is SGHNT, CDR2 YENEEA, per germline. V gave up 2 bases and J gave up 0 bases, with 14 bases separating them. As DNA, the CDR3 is TGTGCCAGCAGCTTATCAAAGAGGGGGATCTCCTACGAGCAGTACTTC. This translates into CASSLSKRGISYEQYF.

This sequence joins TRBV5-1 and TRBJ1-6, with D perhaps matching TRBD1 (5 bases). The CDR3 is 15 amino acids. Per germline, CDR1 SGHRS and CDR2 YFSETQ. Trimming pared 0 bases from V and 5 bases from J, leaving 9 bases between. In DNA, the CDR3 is TGCGCCAGCAGCTTGGACGGGGCCAATAATTCACCCCTCCACTTT. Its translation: CASSLDGANNSPLHF.